The clone carrying this T cell receptor beta chain was seen at least ten times. What it binds is unknown. Time point: persistent/refractory GD, antithyroid drugs over 5 years with positive TRAb. PBMC RNA was the source of the TCR library. To make TCR beta libraries, researchers used iRepertoire HTBI primers and Arm-PCR of CDR3 regions. MiXCR was run by TCRdb on the multiplex PCR reads, yielding one entry per CDR3 protein. The sample has 600,000 to 850,000 distinct CDR3 sequences, 25% to 35% seen once; the top ten hold 40% to 50%. Trimming removed 6 bases from V and 1 base from J; junction bases left unmatched: 6. This CDR3 is built from 14 residues. This entry belongs to a study of regulatory T cells in long-lasting Graves disease. The study's findings and limits: Newly diagnosed Graves' patients had higher TCR diversity than persistent ones. Segments TRBV28, TRBJ1-2 and TRBJ2-5 showed preferential usage in persistent disease.

This sequence originates from a female donor with Graves disease. The chain is built from TRBV12-3 or TRBV12-4 and TRBJ2-7, with 7 positions matching TRBD1. The input for sequencing was peripheral blood mononuclear cells (PBMCs), taken when the disease was refractory, from a patient treated with antithyroid drugs. The DNA of the CDR3 is TGTGCCAGCAGGACGACAGGGCGATCCTACGAGCAGTACTTC. This codes for CASRTTGRSYEQYF.